Presented here are 23 T cell receptor beta chains from one specimen sequenced in a study of identifying expanded T cells in peripheral blood. Clones were read by immunoSEQ multiplex PCR, and TCRdb kept only the in-frame ones, dropping some. The repertoire includes nearly 60,000 clones, roughly nine tenths of them detected once, and about 3.7% sits in the top ten. Sequenced sample: blood. The receptors stem from a person between 18 and 69 years old in good health.

This rearrangement joins TRBV2 to TRBJ2-7; D is unclear. Germline V CDR1 and CDR2: SNHLY, FYNNEI. V gave up 3 bases and J gave up 3 bases, with 3 bases separating them. The CDR3 consists of 11 residues. The CDR3 DNA reads as TGTGCCAGCAGTGAGGTCTACGAGCAGTACTTC. Protein: CASSEVYEQYF. Full variable domain (missing parts from reference TRBV2 and TRBJ2-7): EPEVTQTPSHQVTQMGQEVILRCVPISNHLYFYWYRQILGQKVEFLVSFYNNEISEKSEIFDDQFSVERPDGSNFTLKIRSTKLEDSAMYFCASSEVYEQYFGPGTRLTVT.

This chain uses TRBV5-1 with TRBJ2-7; the match to TRBD2 covers 15 bases. The germline V gene encodes CDR1 SGHRS and CDR2 YFSETQ. The CDR3 spans 17 residues. V lost 1 base and J lost 7; bases outside the gene matches: 9. CDR3 in amino acids: CASSLTPSGLAGGEQYF. The CDR3 DNA reads as TGCGCCAGCAGCTTGACCCCCTCGGGACTAGCGGGGGGTGAGCAGTACTTC. Drawing the rest from reference TRBV5-1 and TRBJ2-7, the complete variable domain is KAGVTQTPRYLIKTRGQQVTLSCSPISGHRSVSWYQQTPGQGLQFLFEYFSETQRNKGNFPGRFSGRQFSNSRSEMNVSTLELGDSALYLCASSLTPSGLAGGEQYFGPGTRLTVT.

The rearrangement uses TRBV6-5 and TRBJ1-2; no firm D call. Germline V gene data show CDR1 as MNHEY and CDR2 as SVGAGI. This CDR3 comprises 13 residues. Trimming cost V 4 bases and J 9 bases, with 15 bases left between them. Here the CDR3 reads CASSSLGYGSYTF. In nucleotides, the CDR3 is TGTGCCAGCAGTTCACTGGGCTATGGTAGCTACACCTTC.

This clone ranks as large. The rearrangement links TRBV5-1 to TRBJ2-7; D tentatively fits TRBD1 or TRBD2 (5 bases each). CDR1 is SGHRS, CDR2 YFSETQ, per germline. The CDR3 consists of 16 residues. Trimming took off 0 bases at V and 3 bases at J, with 16 bases between the two ends. The CDR3 region has the DNA TGCGCCAGCAGCTTGGGGGACCGGGGCCGGATCTACGAGCAGTACTTC. Its translation: CASSLGDRGRIYEQYF.

Only one count was recorded for this clone. The chain employs TRBV19 and TRBJ1-2; D ambiguous. With 0 bases removed from V and 11 bases from J, the gap between germline ends came to 19 bases. The V gene's germline CDR1 is LNHDA and CDR2 SQIVND (reference sequence). The CDR3 length is 15 residues. In nucleotides, the CDR3 is TGTGCCAGTAGTATAGACGTACTGGCCGCCAGCCCGTACACCTTC. Protein sequence: CASSIDVLAASPYTF.

The gene calls are TRBV19 and TRBJ2-7; TRBD1 is a possible D gene (6 bases). The CDR3 is made up of 14 amino acids. Germline lookup yields CDR1 LNHDA and CDR2 SQIVND (reference sequence). The V end lost 4 bases, the J end lost 7 bases, and 17 bases lay between the germline ends. This CDR3 is CASSKTGPGGEQYF. The CDR3, as DNA: TGTGCCAGTAGTAAAACAGGGCCCGGTGGGGAGCAGTACTTC.

The rearrangement links TRBV7-3 to TRBJ2-3; D remains unclear. CDR1 and CDR2 from the germline V gene are SGHTA and FQGTGA. V was pared by 2 bases and J by 0 bases, with 9 bases between. There are 15 residues in the CDR3. CDR3 protein: CASSLWGTSTDTQYF. In nucleotides, the CDR3 is TGTGCCAGCAGCTTATGGGGAACTAGCACAGATACGCAGTATTTT.

The chain uses TRBV5-1 and TRBJ1-3; 9 bases are a match to TRBD1. Trimming removed 0 bases from V and 4 bases from J; junction bases left unmatched: 8. The CDR3 is 17 residues long. The V gene's germline CDR1 is SGHRS and CDR2 YFSETQ. CDR3 in amino acids: CASSLAGTGIRGNTIYF. The CDR3 DNA is TGCGCCAGCAGCTTGGCGGGGACAGGGATACGGGGAAACACCATATATTTT.

The chain uses TRBV10-3 and TRBJ2-1; 7 bases are shared with TRBD1. The CDR3 is made up of 16 amino acids. With 3 bases clipped from V and 2 bases from J, the junction kept 7 bases outside the gene matches. Germline CDR1 reads ENHRY; CDR2 reads SYGVKD. This CDR3 reads CAISDPGTATYNEQFF. In nucleotides, the CDR3 is TGTGCCATCAGTGACCCAGGGACAGCCACCTACAATGAGCAGTTCTTC.

The chain couples TRBV15 to TRBJ1-2; tentative D call: TRBD1 (5 bases). The CDR3 is 13 residues long. Trimming took 4 bases from V and 8 from J, leaving 14 bases between them. The germline CDR1 and CDR2 sequences are LNHNV and YYDKDF (reference sequence). CDR3 sequence (DNA): TGTGCCACCAGCAAATATGATCAGGGCGGCTACACCTTC. Its translation is CATSKYDQGGYTF.

This chain uses TRBV18 with TRBJ1-1, with 7 bases fitting TRBD1. V dropped 6 bases and J dropped 2; count of bases not matched to a gene: 9. The CDR3 consists of 15 residues. The germline CDR1 and CDR2 sequences are KGHSH and LQKENI. The CDR3 bases are TGTGCCAGCTCGCAGAAGACAGGGCCTAACACTGAAGCTTTCTTT. Translation gives CASSQKTGPNTEAFF.

There are a few counts of this clone. The V gene is TRBV18, the J gene TRBJ1-2; possibly TRBD1 for D (5 bases). Trimming pared 3 bases from V and 4 bases from J, leaving 9 bases between. The CDR3 contains 13 residues. The V gene's germline CDR1 is KGHSH and CDR2 LQKENI. CDR3 region: CASSPQGAYGYTF. CDR3 nucleotide sequence: TGTGCCAGCTCACCCCAGGGAGCCTATGGCTACACCTTC.

This chain joins TRBV6-1 and TRBJ1-5, with D perhaps TRBD1 (6 bases). The CDR3 contains 14 residues. The V end lost 8 bases, the J end lost 3 bases, and 14 bases lay between the germline ends. Germline-derived CDR1 and CDR2 are MNHNS and SASEGT. CDR3: CASLPGHTNQPQHF. Written as DNA, the CDR3 is TGTGCCAGCCTACCGGGACATACCAATCAGCCCCAGCATTTT.

This CDR3 is CASSPAEGAGQNSPLHF. The CDR3 coding sequence is TGTGCCAGCAGCCCCGCGGAGGGAGCAGGACAAAATTCACCCCTCCACTTT. The chain has TRBV7-8 and TRBJ1-6; possible D gene TRBD1, 5 bases. V was trimmed by 5 bases and J by 7 bases, leaving 21 bases between them. This CDR3 contains 17 residues. Germline values: CDR1 SGHVS, CDR2 FQNEAQ. Full variable domain (outside the CDR3, taken from reference TRBV7-8 and TRBJ1-6): GAGVSQSPRYKVAKRGQDVALRCDPISGHVSLFWYQQALGQGPEFLTYFQNEAQLDKSGLPSDRFFAERPEGSVSTLKIQRTQQEDSAVYLCASSPAEGAGQNSPLHFGNGTRLTVT.

The rearrangement links TRBV5-8 to TRBJ1-4; possible D gene TRBD1, 5 bases. The V gene lost 0 bases and the J gene lost 0 bases, with 9 bases spanning the gap. The CDR3 length is 16 residues. Germline V gene data show CDR1 as SGHTS and CDR2 as YDEGEE. The CDR3 DNA follows: TGTGCCAGCAGCTTGGTTTGGACATCAACTAATGAAAAACTGTTTTTT. Its protein product is CASSLVWTSTNEKLFF.

This clone was observed once. The chain joins TRBV19 to TRBJ1-2, with a weak D call TRBD1 (5 bases). The CDR3 loop spans 12 amino acids. Germline-derived CDR1 and CDR2 are LNHDA and SQIVND (reference sequence). The ends were cut back, 6 bases at V and 4 bases at J, with 9 bases in the middle. CDR3 region: CASRPGLYGYTF. DNA of the CDR3: TGTGCCAGTAGACCAGGGCTCTATGGCTACACCTTC.

This clone was seen just once. The gene calls are TRBV6-5 and TRBJ1-2, with D tentatively TRBD1 (5 bases). There are 14 residues in the CDR3. The V gene's germline CDR1 is MNHEY and CDR2 SVGAGI. Trimming removed 2 bases at V and 4 bases at J, with 11 bases between. Here the CDR3 DNA reads TGTGCCAGCAGTTACAGGGGACCCCCCTATGGCTACACCTTC. Protein: CASSYRGPPYGYTF.

CDR3 amino acids: CASSLMGPSDTGELFF. CDR3 sequence (DNA): TGTGCCAGCAGCTTGATGGGCCCCTCGGACACCGGGGAGCTGTTTTTT. The rearrangement joins TRBV5-4 to TRBJ2-2; D is ambiguous. The CDR3 is 16 residues long. Germline loops: CDR1 SGHNT, CDR2 YYREEE (reference sequence). V lost 1 base, J lost 3 bases, and 13 bases lay in between.

The J gene is TRBJ1-1, the V gene TRBV30; TRBD1 might be the D (5 bases). V was cut by 0 bases and J by 8 bases, with 7 bases left in between. Germline assignment: CDR1 GTSNPN and CDR2 SVGIG (reference sequence). The CDR3 contains 11 residues. In DNA form, the CDR3 reads TGTGCCTGGAGTGTAAGGGACGAAGCTTTCTTT. It encodes CAWSVRDEAFF.

The rearrangement uses TRBV9 and TRBJ1-5; no firm D call. Germline V gives CDR1 SGDLS, CDR2 YYNGEE. The CDR3 loop spans 16 amino acids. V was shortened by 4 bases and J by 7 bases, with 21 bases between the two germline ends. The CDR3 DNA follows: TGTGCCAGCAGCCCAGGACCGTCCGATTCTTGGCAGCCCCAGCATTTT. Translating gives CASSPGPSDSWQPQHF.

This clone was seen a single time. J is TRBJ1-2 and V is TRBV5-1; D is unresolved. CDR1 and CDR2 (germline): SGHRS, YFSETQ. The CDR3 covers 13 residues. V lost 1 base and J lost 4, with 8 bases in between. CDR3 bases: TGCGCCAGCAGCTTGTCTCCGGTCTATGGCTACACCTTC. It is translated as CASSLSPVYGYTF.

The rearrangement links TRBV11-2 to TRBJ2-3; D ambiguous. Trimming took 1 base from V and 2 from J, leaving 7 bases between them. This CDR3 is built from 14 residues. The germline gives CDR1 SGHAT, CDR2 FQNNGV. The CDR3 coding sequence is TGTGCCAGCAGCTTAGGCGCAGTCACAGATACGCAGTATTTT. Translation gives CASSLGAVTDTQYF.

The chain has TRBV5-8 and TRBJ2-3; 15 bases match TRBD2. After removal of 4 bases from V and 0 bases from J, the junction contained 6 bases not matched to a gene. The CDR3 has 18 residues. Per germline, CDR1 SGHTS and CDR2 YDEGEE. CDR3 amino acids: CASSLGLAGGWSTDTQYF. CDR3 coding DNA: TGTGCCAGCAGCCTGGGACTAGCGGGGGGCTGGAGCACAGATACGCAGTATTTT.